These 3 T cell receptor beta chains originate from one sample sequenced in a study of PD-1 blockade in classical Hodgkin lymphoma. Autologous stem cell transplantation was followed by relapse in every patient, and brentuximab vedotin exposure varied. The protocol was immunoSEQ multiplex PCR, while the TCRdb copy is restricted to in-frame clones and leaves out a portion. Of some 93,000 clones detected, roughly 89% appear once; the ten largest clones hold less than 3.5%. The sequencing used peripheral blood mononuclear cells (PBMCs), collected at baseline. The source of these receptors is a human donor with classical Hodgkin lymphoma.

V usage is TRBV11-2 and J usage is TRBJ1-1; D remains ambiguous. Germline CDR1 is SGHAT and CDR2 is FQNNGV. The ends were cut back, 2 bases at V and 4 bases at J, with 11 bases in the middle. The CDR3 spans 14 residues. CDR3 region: CASSLRWTSTEAFF. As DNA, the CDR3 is TGTGCCAGCAGCTTACGGTGGACGAGCACTGAAGCTTTCTTT.

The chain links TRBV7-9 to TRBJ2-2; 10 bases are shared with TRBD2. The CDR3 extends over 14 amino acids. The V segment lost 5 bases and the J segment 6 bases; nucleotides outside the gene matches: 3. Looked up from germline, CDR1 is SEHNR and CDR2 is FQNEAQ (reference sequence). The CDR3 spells CASSPLAGAGELFF. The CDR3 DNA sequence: TGTGCCAGCAGCCCTCTAGCGGGAGCCGGGGAGCTGTTTTTT.

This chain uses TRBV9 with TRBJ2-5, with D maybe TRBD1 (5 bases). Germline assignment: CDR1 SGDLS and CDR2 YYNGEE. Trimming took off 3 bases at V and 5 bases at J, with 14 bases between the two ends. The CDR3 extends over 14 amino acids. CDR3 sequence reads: CASSAPQGEETQYF. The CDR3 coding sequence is TGTGCCAGCAGCGCCCCCCAGGGTGAGGAGACCCAGTACTTC.